A selection of T cell receptor beta chains follows, all from one sample in a study of cytomegalovirus exposure and HLA in healthy donors. TCRdb keeps only in-frame clones here, not all; method: immunoSEQ multiplex PCR. In total, the table holds tens of thousands of clones. The source material was PBMCs. The origin of the receptors is a man aged 30-40 years in good health and CMV-seronegative. The CDR3 runs from the conserved cysteine through the conserved F or W. The order of the fields is D gene, J gene, V gene, CDR3 protein, CDR3 DNA. A D gene is named only where the DNA matches it firmly.

>-|TRBJ1-6|TRBV6-1
CASSEGLNSPLHF
TGTGCCAGCAGTGAGGGGCTAAATTCACCCCTCCACTTT
>TRBD2|TRBJ2-7|TRBV7-2
CASSLESTSGNEQYF
TGTGCCAGCAGCTTAGAGTCCACTAGCGGGAACGAGCAGTACTTC
>-|TRBJ1-1|TRBV4-1
CASSQVRETVEAFF
TGCGCCAGCAGCCAAGTTAGAGAGACAGTTGAAGCTTTCTTT
>TRBD1|TRBJ2-5|TRBV25-1
CASSEDGTGSGETQYF
TGTGCCAGCAGTGAAGATGGGACAGGGTCCGGAGAGACCCAGTACTTC
>TRBD1|TRBJ2-7|TRBV19
CASSGQGASYEQYF
TGTGCCAGTAGTGGTCAGGGGGCCTCCTACGAGCAGTACTTC
>TRBD2|TRBJ2-1|TRBV4-1
CASSQGLAGVQGEQFF
TGCGCCAGCAGCCAAGGACTAGCGGGAGTTCAGGGTGAGCAGTTCTTC
>-|TRBJ1-2|TRBV4-1
CASSQEGRGYTF
TGCGCCAGCAGCCAAGAGGGCCGGGGCTACACCTTC
>TRBD1|TRBJ1-2|TRBV6-5
CASSSGQASYGYTF
TGTGCCAGCAGTTCCGGACAGGCGAGCTATGGCTACACCTTC
>TRBD2|TRBJ2-3|TRBV14
CASSPGTTAQYF
TGTGCCAGCAGCCCCGGGACTACGGCGCAGTATTTT
>-|TRBJ2-5|TRBV5-7
CASSSVPGHPKGQETQYF
TGTGCCAGCAGCTCCGTCCCGGGACACCCTAAGGGCCAAGAGACCCAGTACTTC
>-|TRBJ1-2|TRBV28
CASSLGSSRSYGYTF
TGTGCCAGCAGCCTCGGGAGTAGTCGGTCCTATGGCTACACCTTC
>-|TRBJ2-2|TRBV6-5
CASRLGRGASGELFF
TGTGCCAGCAGACTCGGACGGGGAGCCAGCGGGGAGCTGTTTTTT
>-|TRBJ2-7|TRBV15
CATSRDLGSYEQYF
TGTGCCACCAGCAGAGATTTGGGGAGCTACGAGCAGTACTTC
>TRBD2|TRBJ2-1|TRBV5-1
CASSFPVTASGVSSYNEQFF
TGCGCCAGCAGCTTCCCCGTGACAGCTAGCGGGGTGAGCTCCTACAATGAGCAGTTCTTC
>TRBD1|TRBJ1-5|TRBV7-4
CASSLVATGPMGPQHF
TGTGCCAGCAGCTTAGTAGCGACAGGGCCCATGGGACCCCAGCATTTT
>-|TRBJ1-2|TRBV6-5
CASSAIRGEYGYTF
TGTGCCAGCAGTGCAATAAGGGGCGAGTATGGCTACACCTTC
>TRBD2|TRBJ2-7|TRBV7-9
CASSRTSGTSYEQYF
TGTGCCAGCAGCCGGACTAGCGGGACCTCCTACGAGCAGTACTTC
>TRBD1|TRBJ1-1|TRBV5-1
CASSPGDRAEAFF
TGCGCCAGCAGCCCCGGGGACAGGGCTGAAGCTTTCTTT
>TRBD1|TRBJ1-2|TRBV2
CASSRTGAYGYTF
TGTGCCAGCAGCCGTACAGGGGCCTATGGCTACACCTTC
>-|TRBJ1-3|TRBV4-3
CASSQVRAGNTIYF
TGCGCCAGCAGCCAAGTGAGGGCTGGAAACACCATATATTTT
>-|TRBJ1-2|TRBV7-9
CASSLAGSSNYGYTF
TGTGCCAGCAGCTTAGCGGGCAGTTCTAACTATGGCTACACCTTC
>-|TRBJ2-5|TRBV11-1
CASSGEDSQETQYF
TGTGCCAGCTCCGGAGAAGACAGCCAAGAGACCCAGTACTTC
>-|TRBJ2-7|TRBV6-5
CASSYSAGAYEQYF
TGTGCCAGCAGTTACTCGGCAGGGGCCTACGAGCAGTACTTC
>-|TRBJ1-4|TRBV5-1
CASSSQGTLFF
TGCGCCAGCAGCAGCCAGGGGACACTGTTTTTT
>TRBD2|TRBJ2-1|TRBV29-1
CSVVMASGRAFNEQFF
TGCAGCGTTGTCATGGCTAGCGGGAGGGCCTTCAATGAGCAGTTCTTC
>-|TRBJ1-2|TRBV10-3
CAISETSGGGVYGYTF
TGTGCCATCAGTGAGACCTCTGGCGGTGGAGTCTATGGCTACACCTTC
>-|TRBJ2-7|TRBV29-1
CSVVSQGPGEQYF
TGCAGCGTTGTAAGCCAGGGGCCGGGAGAGCAGTACTTC
>-|TRBJ1-2|TRBV10-3
CAIRDAGAGYGYTF
TGTGCCATCAGGGACGCGGGGGCGGGCTATGGCTACACCTTC
>-|TRBJ1-4|TRBV30
CAWSVLNEKLFF
TGTGCCTGGAGTGTACTAAATGAAAAACTGTTTTTT
>TRBD2|TRBJ2-1|TRBV4-2
CASSPGLEGANEQFF
TGTGCCAGCAGCCCCGGACTAGAAGGTGCCAATGAGCAGTTCTTC
>-|TRBJ1-2|TRBV7-9
CASSLNSYGYTF
TGTGCCAGCAGCTTAAACAGCTATGGCTACACCTTC
>TRBD1|TRBJ2-3|TRBV2
CASREQGPTDTQYF
TGTGCCAGCAGGGAACAGGGGCCGACAGATACGCAGTATTTT
>-|TRBJ1-1|TRBV6-5
CASSYSRLNTEAFF
TGTGCCAGCAGTTACTCGAGGCTCAACACTGAAGCTTTCTTT
>-|TRBJ1-2|TRBV25-1
CASSDPGSYYGYTF
TGTGCCAGCAGTGACCCCGGGTCCTACTATGGCTACACCTTC
>TRBD2|TRBJ2-7|TRBV4-3
CASSLGLAGLSEQYF
TGCGCCAGCAGCCTCGGACTAGCGGGACTGTCCGAGCAGTACTTC
>TRBD1|TRBJ1-2|TRBV6-4
CASRGQGEGYGYTF
TGTGCCAGCAGGGGACAGGGGGAGGGCTATGGCTACACCTTC
>-|TRBJ1-6|TRBV30
CAWSVLTTPGDSPLHF
TGTGCCTGGAGTGTCTTAACAACACCAGGGGATTCACCCCTCCACTTT
>-|TRBJ2-7|TRBV11-2
CASSLEAVSPYEQYF
TGTGCCAGCAGCTTAGAAGCGGTCAGTCCCTACGAGCAGTACTTC
>TRBD1|TRBJ1-4|TRBV7-2
CASSPGTGEEKLFF
TGTGCCAGCAGCCCAGGGACAGGGGAAGAAAAACTGTTTTTT
>TRBD2|TRBJ2-7|TRBV6-5
CASGTSGRYEQYF
TGTGCCAGCGGGACTAGCGGGAGGTACGAGCAGTACTTC